This T cell receptor beta chain originates from a study of blood T cells in healthy people across ages. Samples each had at least 6 micrograms of total RNA extracted. Sample-barcoded 5' priming and a J-beta primer mix drove a second PCR of about 6 to 11 cycles. TCRdb re-called the 5' RACE reads through MiXCR, storing one row per CDR3 protein. This table holds 650,000 to 900,000 distinct CDR3 sequences, roughly 60% found once. This clonotype was seen a handful of times. The receptor's source is a man aged 25 to 40 in good health. Material: blood.

CDR3 DNA: TGTGCCACCAGCAGAGATCTAGCCAAAAACATTCAGTACTTC. Translating it yields CATSRDLAKNIQYF. The chain has TRBV15 and TRBJ2-4; unclear D gene. There are 14 residues in the CDR3. The V gene's germline CDR1 is LNHNV and CDR2 YYDKDF (reference sequence). V lost 0 bases to trimming and J lost 0 bases, with 3 bases between them.